Below, 9 T cell receptor beta chains from the same sample are listed, as sequenced in a study of shared clonotypes between healthy human individuals. The data were produced by immunoSEQ multiplex PCR, yet TCRdb's version contains in-frame clones alone and is incomplete. The sample has under 1,900,000 clones, just under 99% seen once. Sequencing was carried out using naive CD4+ T cells sorted from blood. Subset described: CD45RA+ positively selected. The receptors were sampled from a man younger than 40 in good health.

J is TRBJ1-3 and V is TRBV14, with 10 bases that match TRBD1. Germline values: CDR1 SGHDN, CDR2 FVKESK. The CDR3 loop spans 16 amino acids. With V trimmed by 5 bases and J by 1 base, 5 bases remained unmatched. CDR3 in DNA: TGTGCCAGCAGCAAGACAGGGGGCGCTTCTGGAAACACCATATATTTT. As protein: CASSKTGGASGNTIYF.

This rearrangement joins TRBV6-6 to TRBJ2-1; D gene unclear. This CDR3 has 11 amino acids. Germline CDR1 is MNHNY and CDR2 is SVGAGI (reference sequence). Trimming shortened V by 4 bases and J by 15 bases, and 13 bases separated the two germline ends. The CDR3 loop is CASSSPDYWFF. Here the CDR3 DNA reads TGTGCCAGCAGTTCACCGGATTATTGGTTCTTC.

The genes are TRBV27 and TRBJ1-5; D is undetermined. The CDR3 covers 18 residues. The V end lost 5 bases, the J end lost 4 bases, and 24 bases lay between the germline ends. Germline V CDR1 and CDR2: MNHEY, SMNVEV (reference sequence). The CDR3 nucleotides are TGTGCCAGCAGTCCAAGGCCATTACCCCTTGGAACTAATCAGCCCCAGCATTTT. Protein: CASSPRPLPLGTNQPQHF.

The gene calls are TRBV5-6 and TRBJ2-2; TRBD2 matches 13 bases. V gave up 4 bases and J gave up 3 bases; unmatched junction bases: 6. In germline, CDR1 is SGHDT, CDR2 YYEEEE. The CDR3 length is 17 residues. Here the CDR3 DNA reads TGTGCCAGCAGCCTGGGACTAGCGGGGTCGCACACCGGGGAGCTGTTTTTT. This gives the protein CASSLGLAGSHTGELFF.

This chain uses TRBV27 with TRBJ2-2; 8 bases align to TRBD1. Germline CDR1 is MNHEY and CDR2 is SMNVEV (reference sequence). V gave up 5 bases and J gave up 5 bases; unmatched junction bases: 4. The CDR3 runs to 14 residues. CDR3 protein: CASSRQGSTGELFF. The CDR3 region has the DNA TGTGCCAGCAGTCGACAGGGGAGTACCGGGGAGCTGTTTTTT.

The chain uses TRBV18 and TRBJ2-7, with D unclear. Germline-derived CDR1 and CDR2 are KGHSH and LQKENI. V was pared by 6 bases and J by 1 base, with 16 bases between. The CDR3 has 15 amino acids. The CDR3 nucleotides read TGTGCCAGCTCGCCTTTGGCCGACAAGTCCTACGAGCAGTACTTC. Residues: CASSPLADKSYEQYF.

The rearrangement links TRBV19 to TRBJ2-3; 14 bases map to TRBD2. Trimming removed 6 bases from V and 3 bases from J; junction bases left unmatched: 5. Germline assignment: CDR1 LNHDA and CDR2 SQIVND (reference sequence). This CDR3 has 16 residues. The DNA for the CDR3 is TGTGCCAGTAGCCGACTAGCGGGAGGGGTGACAGATACGCAGTATTTT. Protein product: CASSRLAGGVTDTQYF.

The rearrangement uses TRBV9 and TRBJ2-7; TRBD1 agrees at 8 bases. Germline V gene lookup returns CDR1 SGDLS and CDR2 YYNGEE. Trimming cost V 0 bases and J 0 bases; bases outside gene matches: 2. The CDR3 sequence is 15 residues long. The DNA of the CDR3 is TGTGCCAGCAGCGTAGAGGGACAGGTCTCCTACGAGCAGTACTTC. It is translated as CASSVEGQVSYEQYF.

This chain links TRBV29-1 with TRBJ1-5, with TRBD1 matching over 7 bases. V lost 6 bases and J lost 0; bases outside the gene matches: 11. Germline-derived CDR1 and CDR2 are SQVTM and ANQGSEA. CDR3 length: 16 residues. CDR3 residues: CSVGGDRLNSNQPQHF. The CDR3 DNA is TGCAGCGTCGGTGGGGACAGACTAAATAGCAATCAGCCCCAGCATTTT.